What follows describes a single T cell receptor beta chain. Its antigen is not known. Germline values: CDR1 MGHDK, CDR2 SYGVNS. The length of the CDR3 is 18 residues. V lost 4 bases, J lost 4 bases, and 23 bases lay in between. The time point is: persistent/refractory GD, antithyroid drugs over 5 years with positive TRAb. PBMCs were the source of the RNA used for TCR sequencing. HTBI primers from iRepertoire and Arm-PCR of CDR3 regions yielded the TCR beta libraries. Each CDR3 protein gets one entry after TCRdb re-called the multiplex PCR reads with MiXCR. Of about 470,000 distinct CDR3 sequences detected, around 20% appear once; the ten largest clones hold 6.5% to 10%. This specimen belongs to a study of regulatory T cells in long-lasting Graves disease. Overall study: Persistent cases were those of Graves' disease that involved over 5 years of antithyroid drugs with positive TSH receptor antibodies.

Regarding the study as a whole: The study examined only peripheral blood, not thyroid tissue. Persistent cases of Graves' showed reduced TCR diversity relative to newly diagnosed patients.

Material: peripheral blood mononuclear cells (PBMCs), obtained when the disease was refractory, from a patient treated with antithyroid drugs. The rearrangement joins TRBV25-1 to TRBJ1-3; D gene unclear. The receptor was isolated from a female donor with Graves disease. DNA of the CDR3: TGTGCCAGCAGTGCTGATATCGCTCCGGGCCAGCTCGGAAACACCATATATTTT. This gives the protein CASSADIAPGQLGNTIYF. Full variable domain (rest looked up from reference TRBV25-1 and TRBJ1-3): EADIYQTPRYLVIGTGKKITLECSQTMGHDKMYWYQQDPGMELHLIHYSYGVNSTEKGDLSSESTVSRIRTEHFPLTLESARPSHTSQYLCASSADIAPGQLGNTIYFGEGSWLTVV.